These T cell receptor beta chains were read from a single sample in a study of OX40 agonist ivuxolimab in advanced cancers. Here immunoSEQ multiplex PCR was the method, and the copy in TCRdb shows in-frame clones only, minus some. Of more than 35,000 clones listed, about 86% are singletons. The sample here was CD4+ or CD8+ T cells sorted from blood, taken in a trial of the OX40 agonist ivuxolimab. The source is an adult with an advanced solid tumor such as melanoma, head and neck, liver or kidney cancer. The CDR3 runs from the conserved cysteine through the conserved F or W. A D gene is named only where the DNA matches it firmly. Clone size is stated in some rows and not others, as once, few, many or a class when expanded.

size: NA
V: TRBV19
D: NA
J: TRBJ1-1
CDR3: CASSETGRGNTEAFF
DNA: TGTGCCAGTAGTGAAACAGGGCGGGGGAACACTGAAGCTTTCTTT

size: NA
V: TRBV7-6
D: TRBD2
J: TRBJ2-2
CDR3: CASSSRPLAGNTGELFF
DNA: TGTGCCAGCAGCTCAAGGCCCCTAGCGGGGAACACCGGGGAGCTGTTTTTT

size: NA
V: TRBV5-6
D: TRBD1
J: TRBJ1-1
CDR3: CASSLGTGGGGFF
DNA: TGTGCCAGCAGCTTGGGGACAGGGGGCGGCGGTTTCTTT

size: NA
V: TRBV27
D: NA
J: TRBJ2-2
CDR3: CASSFGGTGELFF
DNA: TGTGCCAGCAGTTTTGGAGGGACCGGGGAGCTGTTTTTT

size: NA
V: TRBV2
D: TRBD2
J: TRBJ2-7
CDR3: CASSGGGLASGTYEQYF
DNA: TGTGCCAGCAGTGGTGGAGGTTTGGCTAGCGGGACCTACGAGCAGTACTTC

size: NA
V: TRBV15
D: NA
J: TRBJ1-1
CDR3: CATSKGGGTEAFF
DNA: TGTGCCACCAGCAAGGGCGGGGGCACTGAAGCTTTCTTT

size: NA
V: TRBV6-5
D: NA
J: TRBJ1-3
CDR3: CASRQTQGLPAIYF
DNA: TGTGCCAGCAGGCAGACCCAGGGATTACCTGCCATATATTTT

size: NA
V: TRBV15
D: TRBD1
J: TRBJ1-5
CDR3: CATSRQGAHNNQPQHF
DNA: TGTGCCACCAGCAGGCAGGGGGCGCATAACAATCAGCCCCAGCATTTT

size: NA
V: TRBV7-6
D: NA
J: TRBJ2-7
CDR3: CASSFLGTGTYEQYF
DNA: TGTGCCAGCAGCTTCCTTGGGACGGGTACCTACGAGCAGTACTTC

size: NA
V: TRBV19
D: NA
J: TRBJ1-1
CDR3: CASRTNTEAFF
DNA: TGTGCCAGTAGGACGAACACTGAAGCTTTCTTT

size: NA
V: TRBV25-1
D: NA
J: TRBJ1-5
CDR3: CASSEGGSNQPQHF
DNA: TGTGCCAGCAGTGAGGGTGGTAGCAATCAGCCCCAGCATTTT

size: NA
V: TRBV4-1
D: TRBD2
J: TRBJ2-1
CDR3: CASSRASGRNEQFF
DNA: TGCGCCAGCAGCCGCGCTAGCGGGAGAAATGAGCAGTTCTTC

size: NA
V: TRBV7-2
D: TRBD1
J: TRBJ2-2
CDR3: CASSLPKWGQGAGELFF
DNA: TGTGCCAGCAGCTTACCAAAATGGGGACAGGGGGCTGGGGAGCTGTTTTTT

size: NA
V: TRBV5-4
D: NA
J: TRBJ1-1
CDR3: CASSSGWGPNTEAFF
DNA: TGTGCCAGCAGCTCGGGCTGGGGACCGAACACTGAAGCTTTCTTT

size: NA
V: TRBV5-5
D: NA
J: TRBJ1-3
CDR3: CASSLENHLGIGNTIYF
DNA: TGTGCCAGCAGCCTAGAAAACCACCTGGGTATAGGAAACACCATATATTTT

size: once
V: TRBV11-3
D: NA
J: TRBJ2-7
CDR3: CARPVHEQYF
DNA: TGTGCCAGGCCCGTCCACGAGCAGTACTTC

size: NA
V: TRBV4-1
D: TRBD1
J: TRBJ2-1
CDR3: CASSLGQGANEQFF
DNA: TGCGCCAGCAGCCTTGGACAGGGGGCGAATGAGCAGTTCTTC

size: NA
V: TRBV9
D: NA
J: TRBJ1-2
CDR3: CASSHLRDPLGYTF
DNA: TGTGCCAGTAGCCACCTCCGGGACCCTTTGGGCTACACCTTC

size: NA
V: TRBV9
D: TRBD2
J: TRBJ2-2
CDR3: CASSPMGLAGGRNGELFF
DNA: TGTGCCAGCAGCCCGATGGGACTAGCGGGGGGGCGCAACGGGGAGCTGTTTTTT

size: NA
V: TRBV7-9
D: TRBD1
J: TRBJ1-5
CDR3: CASSQTGTEKNQPQHF
DNA: TGTGCCAGCAGCCAAACCGGGACAGAGAAAAATCAGCCCCAGCATTTT

size: once
V: TRBV27
D: NA
J: TRBJ1-6
CDR3: CASSFSGNNSPLHF
DNA: TGTGCCAGCAGTTTCTCAGGGAACAATTCACCCCTCCACTTT

size: NA
V: TRBV4-1
D: NA
J: TRBJ1-5
CDR3: CASSQVEGVRQPQHF
DNA: TGCGCCAGCAGCCAAGTGGAGGGAGTGCGTCAGCCCCAGCATTTT

size: NA
V: TRBV2
D: TRBD1
J: TRBJ1-2
CDR3: CASSNPTGGFYGYTF
DNA: TGTGCCAGCAGTAACCCTACAGGGGGCTTTTACGGCTACACCTTC

size: NA
V: TRBV7-6
D: NA
J: TRBJ2-7
CDR3: CASSNLYEQYF
DNA: TGTGCCAGCAGCAACCTATACGAGCAGTACTTC

size: NA
V: TRBV11-2
D: NA
J: TRBJ2-7
CDR3: CASSLDAYEQYF
DNA: TGTGCCAGCAGCTTAGATGCCTACGAGCAGTACTTC

size: NA
V: TRBV4-1
D: NA
J: TRBJ1-1
CDR3: CASSQGRQAYPTEAFF
DNA: TGCGCCAGCAGCCAAGGGAGACAGGCATACCCCACTGAAGCTTTCTTT

size: NA
V: TRBV4-3
D: NA
J: TRBJ1-4
CDR3: CASSQDLTGPTNEKLFF
DNA: TGCGCCAGCAGCCAAGATCTTACGGGGCCAACTAATGAAAAACTGTTTTTT

size: NA
V: TRBV27
D: TRBD2
J: TRBJ2-7
CDR3: CASSLSRLPTSGGGRQYF
DNA: TGTGCCAGCAGTTTAAGCCGGCTCCCGACTAGCGGGGGGGGAAGGCAGTACTTC

size: NA
V: TRBV13
D: NA
J: TRBJ1-1
CDR3: CASSLTRNEAFF
DNA: TGTGCCAGCAGCTTGACAAGAAATGAAGCTTTCTTT

size: NA
V: TRBV7-2
D: NA
J: TRBJ2-7
CDR3: CASSLAGESYEQYF
DNA: TGTGCCAGCAGCTTAGCGGGAGAATCCTACGAGCAGTACTTC

size: NA
V: TRBV27
D: TRBD2
J: TRBJ2-7
CDR3: CASRGASGRWYEQYF
DNA: TGTGCCAGCAGGGGAGCTAGCGGGAGATGGTACGAGCAGTACTTC

size: NA
V: TRBV30
D: TRBD2
J: TRBJ2-1
CDR3: CAWSVQRESNEQFF
DNA: TGTGCCTGGAGTGTCCAGCGGGAGAGTAATGAGCAGTTCTTC

size: NA
V: TRBV7-9
D: TRBD2
J: TRBJ2-3
CDR3: CARGPLAGVSSTDTQYF
DNA: TGTGCCAGGGGCCCACTAGCGGGGGTCTCTAGCACAGATACGCAGTATTTT